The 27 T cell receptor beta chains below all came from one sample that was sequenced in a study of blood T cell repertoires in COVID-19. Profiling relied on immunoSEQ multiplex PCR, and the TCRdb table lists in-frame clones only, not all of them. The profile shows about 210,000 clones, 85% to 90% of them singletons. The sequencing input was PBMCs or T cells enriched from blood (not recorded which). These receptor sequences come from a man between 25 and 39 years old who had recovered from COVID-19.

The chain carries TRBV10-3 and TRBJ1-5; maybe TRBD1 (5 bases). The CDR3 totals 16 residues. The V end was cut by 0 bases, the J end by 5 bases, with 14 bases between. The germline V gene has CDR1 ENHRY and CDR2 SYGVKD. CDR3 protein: CAISESVGGGHQPQHF. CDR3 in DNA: TGTGCCATCAGTGAGTCGGTCGGGGGAGGGCATCAGCCCCAGCATTTT.

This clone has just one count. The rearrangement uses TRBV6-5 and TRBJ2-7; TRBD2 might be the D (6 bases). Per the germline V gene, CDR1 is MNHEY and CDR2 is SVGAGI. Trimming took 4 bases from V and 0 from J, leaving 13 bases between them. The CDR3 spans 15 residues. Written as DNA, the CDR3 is TGTGCCAGCAGTTCTGGGGGGATAGGCTCCTACGAGCAGTACTTC. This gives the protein CASSSGGIGSYEQYF.

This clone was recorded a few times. The CDR3 is CASSKEKGSGDRDVWMEGNQPQHF. CDR3 nucleotides: TGTGCCAGCAGCAAGGAAAAAGGCTCCGGGGACAGGGATGTATGGATGGAGGGGAATCAGCCCCAGCATTTT. V is TRBV21-1 and J is TRBJ1-5; the table's D gene call, TRBD1, was not cross checked with the DNA. TRBV21-1 is recorded as a pseudogene. This CDR3 region has 24 residues.

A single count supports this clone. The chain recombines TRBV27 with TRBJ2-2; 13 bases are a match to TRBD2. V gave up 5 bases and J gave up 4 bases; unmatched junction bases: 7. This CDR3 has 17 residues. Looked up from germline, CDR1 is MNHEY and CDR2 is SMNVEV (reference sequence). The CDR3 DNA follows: TGTGCCAGCAGTCCACGTGGACTAGCGGGGGTCACCGGGGAGCTGTTTTTT. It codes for CASSPRGLAGVTGELFF.

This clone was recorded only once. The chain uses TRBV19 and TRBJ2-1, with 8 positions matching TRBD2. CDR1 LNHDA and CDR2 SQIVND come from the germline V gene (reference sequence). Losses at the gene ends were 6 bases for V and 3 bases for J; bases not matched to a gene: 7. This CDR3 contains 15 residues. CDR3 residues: CASSLLAVLYNEQFF. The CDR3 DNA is TGTGCCAGTAGCCTACTAGCGGTACTCTACAATGAGCAGTTCTTC.

In nucleotides, the CDR3 is TGTGCCAGCAGCCTGGGACAGACAGATACGCAGTATTTT. This codes for CASSLGQTDTQYF. The rearrangement uses TRBV5-6 and TRBJ2-3; TRBD1 aligns across 7 bases. Germline trimming cut 4 bases from V and 3 bases from J; bases unmatched to any gene: 2. This CDR3 contains 13 residues. From germline, CDR1 is SGHDT and CDR2 YYEEEE.

CDR3: CASSVAGGLEETQYF. For the CDR3, the DNA is TGTGCCAGCAGCGTAGCTGGGGGCCTCGAAGAGACCCAGTACTTC. The chain uses TRBV9 and TRBJ2-5; possibly TRBD1 for D (6 bases). Trimming shortened V by 0 bases and J by 3 bases, and 12 bases separated the two germline ends. The germline V gene has CDR1 SGDLS and CDR2 YYNGEE. CDR3 length: 15 amino acids.

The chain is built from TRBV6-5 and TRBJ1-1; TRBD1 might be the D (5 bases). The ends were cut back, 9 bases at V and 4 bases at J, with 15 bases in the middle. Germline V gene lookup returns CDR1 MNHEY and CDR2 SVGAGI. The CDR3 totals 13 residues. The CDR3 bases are TGTGCCAGTATAACCAGGGCTGGCACTGAAGCTTTCTTT. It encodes CASITRAGTEAFF.

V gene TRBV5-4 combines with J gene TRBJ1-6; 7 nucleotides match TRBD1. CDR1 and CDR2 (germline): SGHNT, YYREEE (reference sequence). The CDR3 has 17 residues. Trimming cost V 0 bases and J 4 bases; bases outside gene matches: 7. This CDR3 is CASSLASGTAYNSPLHF. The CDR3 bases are TGTGCCAGCAGCTTGGCCTCCGGGACAGCATATAATTCACCCCTCCACTTT.

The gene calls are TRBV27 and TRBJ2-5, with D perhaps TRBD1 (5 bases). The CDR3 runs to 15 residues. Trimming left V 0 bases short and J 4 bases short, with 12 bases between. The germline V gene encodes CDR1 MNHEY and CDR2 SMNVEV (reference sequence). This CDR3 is CASSLSVRVRETQYF. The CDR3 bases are TGTGCCAGCAGTTTATCGGTCAGGGTCCGAGAGACCCAGTACTTC.

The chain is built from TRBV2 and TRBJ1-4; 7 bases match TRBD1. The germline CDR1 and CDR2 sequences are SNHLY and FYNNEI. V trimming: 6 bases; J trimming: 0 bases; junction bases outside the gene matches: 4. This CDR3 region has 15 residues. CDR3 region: CASRATGATNEKLFF. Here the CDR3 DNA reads TGTGCCAGCAGGGCTACAGGGGCAACTAATGAAAAACTGTTTTTT.

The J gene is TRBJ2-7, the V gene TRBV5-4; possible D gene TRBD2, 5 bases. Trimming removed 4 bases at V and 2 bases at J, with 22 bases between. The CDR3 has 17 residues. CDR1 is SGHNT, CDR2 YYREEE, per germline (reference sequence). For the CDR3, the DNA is TGTGCCAGCAGCATTAATAGCCATCCGGAGGTCACCTACGAGCAGTACTTC. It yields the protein CASSINSHPEVTYEQYF.

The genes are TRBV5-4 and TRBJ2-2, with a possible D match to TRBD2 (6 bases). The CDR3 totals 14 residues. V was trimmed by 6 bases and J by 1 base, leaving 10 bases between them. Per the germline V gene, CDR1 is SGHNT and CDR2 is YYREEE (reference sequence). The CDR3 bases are TGTGCCAGCAAGGAAGCGGGGAACACCGGGGAGCTGTTTTTT. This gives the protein CASKEAGNTGELFF. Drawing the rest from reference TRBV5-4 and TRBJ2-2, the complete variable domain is ETGVTQSPTHLIKTRGQQVTLRCSSQSGHNTVSWYQQALGQGPQFIFQYYREEENGRGNFPPRFSGLQFPNYSSELNVNALELDDSALYLCASKEAGNTGELFFGEGSRLTVL.

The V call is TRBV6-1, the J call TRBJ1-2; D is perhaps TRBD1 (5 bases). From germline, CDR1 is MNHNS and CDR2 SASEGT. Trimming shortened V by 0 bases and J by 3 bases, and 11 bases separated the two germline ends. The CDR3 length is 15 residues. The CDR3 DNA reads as TGTGCCAGCAGTGAAGCCCCAGGGAGGGACTATGGCTACACCTTC. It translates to CASSEAPGRDYGYTF.

Here the CDR3 DNA reads TGTGCCACCAGCACACGACAGGGCAATGAGCAGTTCTTC. It translates to CATSTRQGNEQFF. This sequence joins TRBV15 and TRBJ2-1; 7 positions agree with TRBD1. Germline V CDR1 and CDR2: LNHNV, YYDKDF (reference sequence). The length of the CDR3 is 13 residues. V shed 4 bases, J shed 6 bases, and the junction held 3 bases outside the gene matches.

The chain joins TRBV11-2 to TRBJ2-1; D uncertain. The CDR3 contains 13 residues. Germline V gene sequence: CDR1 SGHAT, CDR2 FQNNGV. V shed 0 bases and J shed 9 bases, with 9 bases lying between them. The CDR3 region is CASSLEIAREQFF. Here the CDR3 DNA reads TGTGCCAGCAGCTTAGAAATAGCCCGTGAGCAGTTCTTC.

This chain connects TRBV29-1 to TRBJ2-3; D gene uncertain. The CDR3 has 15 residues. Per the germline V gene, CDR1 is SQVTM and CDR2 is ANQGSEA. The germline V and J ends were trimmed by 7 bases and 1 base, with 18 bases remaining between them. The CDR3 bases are TGCAGCGCAATAACCCCCAACTCCCGCACAGATACGCAGTATTTT. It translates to CSAITPNSRTDTQYF.

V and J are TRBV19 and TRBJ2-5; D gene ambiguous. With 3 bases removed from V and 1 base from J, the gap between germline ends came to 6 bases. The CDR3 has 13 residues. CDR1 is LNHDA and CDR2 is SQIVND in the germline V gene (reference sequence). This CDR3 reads CASSMFVQETQYF. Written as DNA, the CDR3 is TGTGCCAGTAGTATGTTCGTCCAAGAGACCCAGTACTTC.

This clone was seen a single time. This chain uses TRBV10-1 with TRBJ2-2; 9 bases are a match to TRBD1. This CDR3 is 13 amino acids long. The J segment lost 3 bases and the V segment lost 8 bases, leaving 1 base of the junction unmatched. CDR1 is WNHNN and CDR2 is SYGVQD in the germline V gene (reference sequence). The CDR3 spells CASGQGHTGELFF. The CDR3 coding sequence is TGCGCCAGCGGACAGGGGCACACCGGGGAGCTGTTTTTT.

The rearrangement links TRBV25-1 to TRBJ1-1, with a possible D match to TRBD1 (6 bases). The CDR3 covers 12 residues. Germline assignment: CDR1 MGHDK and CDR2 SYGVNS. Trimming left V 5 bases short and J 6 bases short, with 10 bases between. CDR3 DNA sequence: TGTGCCAGCAGTAGGGGGACGGCTGAAGCTTTCTTT. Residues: CASSRGTAEAFF.

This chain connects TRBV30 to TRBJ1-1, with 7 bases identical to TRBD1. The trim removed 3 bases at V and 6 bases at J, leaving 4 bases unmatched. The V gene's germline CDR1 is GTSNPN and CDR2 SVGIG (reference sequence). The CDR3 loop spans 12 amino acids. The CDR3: CAWSRGQAEAFF. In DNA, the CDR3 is TGTGCCTGGAGCCGCGGACAGGCTGAAGCTTTCTTT.

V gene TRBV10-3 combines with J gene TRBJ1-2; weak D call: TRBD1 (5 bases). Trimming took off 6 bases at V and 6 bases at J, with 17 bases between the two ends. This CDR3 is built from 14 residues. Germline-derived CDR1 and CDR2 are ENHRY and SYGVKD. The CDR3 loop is CAISLRTSRDGYTF. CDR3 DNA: TGTGCCATCAGCCTTCGGACAAGTCGGGATGGCTACACCTTC.

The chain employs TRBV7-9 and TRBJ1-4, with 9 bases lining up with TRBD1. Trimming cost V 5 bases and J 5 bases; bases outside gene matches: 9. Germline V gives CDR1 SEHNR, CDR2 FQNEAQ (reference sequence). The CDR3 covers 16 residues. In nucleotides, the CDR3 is TGTGCCAGCAGCCGGGGACAGGGTTTCGAGAATGAAAAACTGTTTTTT. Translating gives CASSRGQGFENEKLFF.

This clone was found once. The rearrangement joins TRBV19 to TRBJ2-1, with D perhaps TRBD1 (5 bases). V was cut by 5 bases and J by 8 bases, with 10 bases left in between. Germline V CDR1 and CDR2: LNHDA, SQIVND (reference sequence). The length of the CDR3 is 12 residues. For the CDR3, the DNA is TGTGCCAGTAGTGCTACAGGTGATGAGCAGTTCTTC. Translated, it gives CASSATGDEQFF.

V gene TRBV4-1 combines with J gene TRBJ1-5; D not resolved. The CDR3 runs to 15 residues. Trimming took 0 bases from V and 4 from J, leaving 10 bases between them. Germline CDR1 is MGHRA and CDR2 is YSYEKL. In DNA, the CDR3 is TGCGCCAGCAGCCAAGATTGGGGAGGGAATCAGCCCCAGCATTTT. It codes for CASSQDWGGNQPQHF.

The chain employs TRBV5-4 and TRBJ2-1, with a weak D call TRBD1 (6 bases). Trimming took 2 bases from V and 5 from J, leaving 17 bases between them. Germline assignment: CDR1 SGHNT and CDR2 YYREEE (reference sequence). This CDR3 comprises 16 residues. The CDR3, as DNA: TGTGCCAGCAGCTTTTCGAGGCTAGAGGGGGACAATGAGCAGTTCTTC. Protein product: CASSFSRLEGDNEQFF. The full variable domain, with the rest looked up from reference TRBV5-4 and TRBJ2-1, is ETGVTQSPTHLIKTRGQQVTLRCSSQSGHNTVSWYQQALGQGPQFIFQYYREEENGRGNFPPRFSGLQFPNYSSELNVNALELDDSALYLCASSFSRLEGDNEQFFGPGTRLTVL.

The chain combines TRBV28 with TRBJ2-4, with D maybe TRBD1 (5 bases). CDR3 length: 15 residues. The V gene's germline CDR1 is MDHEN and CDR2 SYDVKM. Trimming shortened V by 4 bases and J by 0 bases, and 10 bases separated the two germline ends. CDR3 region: CASSSPTVAKNIQYF. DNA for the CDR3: TGTGCCAGCAGTTCCCCGACAGTAGCCAAAAACATTCAGTACTTC.